A single sample is the source of the 8 T cell receptor beta chains below, sequenced in a study of spatial heterogeneity in lung cancer. Indicated time point: blood at routine non-recurrence follow-up after resection. The study sequenced unsorted whole RNA from tumor, nontumor lung or frozen PBMC. TCRdb analysed the 5' RACE reads with MiXCR anew, one entry per CDR3 protein. In the table there are more than 95,000 distinct CDR3 sequences, 12% of which are singletons. Sequenced here: PBMCs, sampled at follow-up. The receptors stem from a male donor with early-stage non-small cell lung cancer.

The chain links TRBV6-5 to TRBJ2-2; D is possibly TRBD2 (5 bases). The CDR3 has 14 amino acids. Trimming removed 6 bases from V and 7 bases from J, with 15 bases in between. Germline lookup yields CDR1 MNHEY and CDR2 SVGAGI. CDR3 residues: CASRGGIRDGELFF. The CDR3 nucleotides are TGTGCCAGCAGAGGAGGTATTAGAGACGGGGAGCTGTTTTTT.

This clonotype has a count of ten or more. This sequence joins TRBV7-3 and TRBJ2-3; D call uncertain. The length of the CDR3 is 15 residues. The germline V and J ends were trimmed by 4 bases and 2 bases, with 13 bases remaining between them. CDR1 is SGHTA and CDR2 is FQGTGA in the germline V gene. The CDR3 reads CASSSLGRLTDTQYF. The CDR3 nucleotides are TGTGCCAGCAGCTCGCTAGGACGCCTCACAGATACGCAGTATTTT.

The genes are TRBV20-1 and TRBJ2-6; D may be TRBD1 (6 bases). CDR3 length: 16 residues. The ends were cut back, 6 bases at V and 0 bases at J, with 15 bases in the middle. The germline V gene has CDR1 DFQATT and CDR2 SNEGSKA (reference sequence). The CDR3: CSATGLESSGANVLTF. DNA of the CDR3: TGCAGTGCGACAGGACTCGAGAGCTCTGGGGCCAACGTCCTGACTTTC.

This clonotype appeared many times. V is TRBV12-3 or TRBV12-4 and J is TRBJ2-7; D not resolved. The CDR3 spans 13 residues. The V end lost 3 bases, the J end lost 6 bases, and 12 bases lay between the germline ends. CDR3 in amino acids: CASSFTSWGEQYF. The CDR3, as DNA: TGTGCCAGCAGTTTCACCAGCTGGGGCGAGCAGTACTTC.

This clonotype appeared a few times. This chain joins TRBV30 and TRBJ1-1, with no clear D. V was trimmed by 1 base and J by 1 base, leaving 10 bases between them. Per the germline V gene, CDR1 is GTSNPN and CDR2 is SVGIG (reference sequence). The CDR3 runs 14 residues. As DNA, the CDR3 is TGTGCCTGGAGTGCCCTGCAGGCGAACACTGAAGCTTTCTTT. As protein: CAWSALQANTEAFF.

This clonotype showed up many times. V and J are TRBV12-3 or TRBV12-4 and TRBJ1-2; 7 bases map to TRBD1. There are 12 residues in the CDR3. V was pared by 4 bases and J by 8 bases, with 4 bases of the junction left unmatched. CDR3 sequence reads: CASSSQGRGYTF. The CDR3 DNA reads as TGTGCCAGCAGTTCACAGGGGAGAGGCTACACCTTC.

This clonotype was seen only a few times. The chain employs TRBV24-1 and TRBJ2-7; no clear D. V was cut by 4 bases and J by 5 bases, with 17 bases left in between. Germline CDR1 and CDR2: KGHDR and SFDVKD. The CDR3 is 15 residues long. CDR3 amino acids: CATSDPGRSRDEQYF. The DNA for the CDR3 is TGTGCCACCAGTGACCCCGGACGGAGCCGAGACGAGCAGTACTTC.

This clonotype was seen a handful of times. The chain combines TRBV28 with TRBJ2-7; maybe TRBD1 (6 bases). Germline values: CDR1 MDHEN, CDR2 SYDVKM. With 7 bases removed from V and 3 bases from J, the gap between germline ends came to 13 bases. CDR3 length equals 13 residues. CDR3 region: CASIGQPHYEQYF. The DNA of the CDR3 is TGTGCCAGCATAGGACAGCCACACTACGAGCAGTACTTC.